Listed below are T cell receptor beta chains from one sample, sequenced in a study of T cells in Graves' hyperthyroidism and ophthalmopathy. MiXCR, applied by TCRdb to the multiplex PCR reads, yields one record per CDR3 protein. The data show roughly 300,000 distinct CDR3 sequences, with about 18% seen just once and less than 65% held by the top ten. The sequencing sample was made of blood. Receptors were obtained from a woman between 45 and 65 years old with Graves' hyperthyroidism. Each CDR3 is given with its conserved first and last residue. Fields, in order: V gene, D gene, J gene, clone size, CDR3 length, CDR3 DNA, CDR3 protein. D genes are given only for firm matches. A clone size is listed for some rows: how often the clone was seen (once, few, many), or a class if it is expanded.

TRBV30,.,TRBJ1-5,many,14,TGTGCCACCAGCCCCGGTGGGGGCAATCAGCCCCAGCATTTT,CATSPGGGNQPQHF
TRBV3-1,TRBD2,TRBJ2-5,few,15,TGTGCCAGCAGCAGTAGCGGGACCGGCCAAGAGACCCAGTACTTC,CASSSSGTGQETQYF
TRBV5-1,.,TRBJ1-2,many,13,TGTGCCAGCAGCCCGACAGTTAACTATGGCTACACCTTC,CASSPTVNYGYTF
TRBV5-1,.,TRBJ2-7,many,14,TGCGCCAGCAGCTTGGTTAGGCCCGGGGACGAGCAGTACTTC,CASSLVRPGDEQYF
TRBV5-5,.,TRBJ1-2,few,13,TGTGCCAGCAGCTTGTCACAGCACTATGGCTACACCTTC,CASSLSQHYGYTF
TRBV6-8,TRBD2,TRBJ2-7,once,18,TGTGCCAGCAGTTACGGCCCTCGGGCTAGCGGGATATTCTACGAGCAGTACTTC,CASSYGPRASGIFYEQYF
TRBV6-2/TRBV6-3,TRBD1,TRBJ1-2,.,14,TGTGCCAGCAGTTACCGGGACAGGGCTGGAGGCTACACCTTC,CASSYRDRAGGYTF
TRBV3-1,.,TRBJ1-4,.,15,TGTGCCAGCAGCCGCGTGGTTGGTCAAAATGAAAAACTGTTTTTT,CASSRVVGQNEKLFF
TRBV15,.,TRBJ1-1,.,16,TGTGCCACCAGCAGACTGTCCTTCTGGTCGGGCGCTGAAGCTTTCTTT,CATSRLSFWSGAEAFF
TRBV28,TRBD2,TRBJ2-7,many,15,TGTGCCAGCAGAGCTCCGGGACTAGCGGGATTCGAGCAGTACTTC,CASRAPGLAGFEQYF
TRBV19,TRBD1,TRBJ2-5,.,14,TGTGCCAGTAGACGACAGGGACCTCAAGAGACCCAGTACTTC,CASRRQGPQETQYF
TRBV20-1,TRBD1,TRBJ2-2,.,16,TGCAGTGCTAGAGCCATTATGGGACAGGGGCCCGGGGAGCTGTTTTTT,CSARAIMGQGPGELFF
TRBV18,TRBD1,TRBJ2-4,.,14,TGTGCCAGCCTTCAAGACAGGGGGAGTATCATTCAGTACTTC,CASLQDRGSIIQYF
TRBV20-1,TRBD1,TRBJ1-3,.,20,TGCAGTGCGTTCCCCCCAGGACAGGGGCATCTTTCCTTCTCTGGAAACACCATATATTTT,CSAFPPGQGHLSFSGNTIYF
TRBV7-3,TRBD2,TRBJ2-2,.,15,TGTGCCAGCAGCTTGGGACTAGCGGAGCACGGGGAGCTGTTTTTT,CASSLGLAEHGELFF
TRBV20-1,.,TRBJ1-5,.,18,TGCAGTGCTACGTCCCCCGGCGCCAGCGACTATAGCAATCAGCCCCAGCATTTT,CSATSPGASDYSNQPQHF
TRBV18,.,TRBJ2-1,many,15,TGTGCCAGCTCACCGAGGCCAGCTCGCGACAATGAGCAGTTCTTC,CASSPRPARDNEQFF
TRBV5-1,TRBD2,TRBJ2-3,.,17,TGCGCCAGCAGCTCCCGACTAGCGGGGGGTCCCACAGATACGCAGTATTTT,CASSSRLAGGPTDTQYF
TRBV14,TRBD2,TRBJ2-1,few,17,TGTGCCAGCAGCTTGAGGACTAGCGGGGTCTCCTACAATGAGCAGTTCTTC,CASSLRTSGVSYNEQFF
TRBV5-1,.,TRBJ2-7,many,13,TGCGCCAGCAGCCAAGCGACGGGGTACGAGCAGTACTTC,CASSQATGYEQYF
TRBV12-3/TRBV12-4,.,TRBJ2-2,.,15,TGTGCCAGCAGTTTAGGGCGGGGGCAAACCGGGGAGCTGTTTTTT,CASSLGRGQTGELFF
TRBV6-1,.,TRBJ1-4,.,13,TGTGCCAGCAGCCGAACAGTGAATGAAAAACTGTTTTTT,CASSRTVNEKLFF
TRBV7-9,.,TRBJ1-1,few,12,TGTGCCAGCACCCTGGACCGGGGAAGAGCTTTCTTT,CASTLDRGRAFF
TRBV6-1,.,TRBJ1-2,few,12,TGTGCCAGCACCACCTCGGGGGACGGCTACACCTTC,CASTTSGDGYTF
TRBV4-2,TRBD2,TRBJ2-2,.,14,TGTGCCAGCAGTGGGTCTAGCGGGGTCGGGGAGCTGTTTTTT,CASSGSSGVGELFF